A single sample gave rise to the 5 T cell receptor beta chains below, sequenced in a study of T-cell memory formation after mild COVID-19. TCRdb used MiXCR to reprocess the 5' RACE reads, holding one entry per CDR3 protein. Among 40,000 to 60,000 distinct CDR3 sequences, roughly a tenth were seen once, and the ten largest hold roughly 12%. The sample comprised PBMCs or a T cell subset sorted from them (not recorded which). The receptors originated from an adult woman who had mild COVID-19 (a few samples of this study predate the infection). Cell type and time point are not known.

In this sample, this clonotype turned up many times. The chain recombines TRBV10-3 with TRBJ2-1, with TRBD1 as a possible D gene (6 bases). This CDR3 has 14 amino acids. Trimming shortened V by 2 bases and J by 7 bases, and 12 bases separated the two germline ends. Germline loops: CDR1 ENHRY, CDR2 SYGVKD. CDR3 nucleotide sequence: TGTGCCATCAGTGAGGACAGGAACTATAATGAGCAGTTCTTC. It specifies CAISEDRNYNEQFF.

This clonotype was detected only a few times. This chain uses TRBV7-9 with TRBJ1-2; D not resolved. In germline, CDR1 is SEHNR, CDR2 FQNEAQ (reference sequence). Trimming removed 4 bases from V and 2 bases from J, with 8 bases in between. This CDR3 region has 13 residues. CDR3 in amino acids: CASSSQNNYGYTF. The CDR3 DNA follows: TGTGCCAGCAGCTCTCAAAACAACTATGGCTACACCTTC.

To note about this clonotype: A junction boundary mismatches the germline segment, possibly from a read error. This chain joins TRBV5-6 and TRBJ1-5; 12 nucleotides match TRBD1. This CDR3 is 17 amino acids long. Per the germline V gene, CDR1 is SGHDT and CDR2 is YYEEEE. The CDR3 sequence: CASSFNLGTGGKQPQHF. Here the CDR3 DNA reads TGTGCCAGCAGCTTCAATTTGGGGACAGGGGGCAAACAGCCCCAGCATTTT.

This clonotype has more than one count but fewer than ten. CDR3 amino acids: CATSRVDYRGSYNEQFF. The CDR3 nucleotides are TGTGCCACCAGCAGAGTTGATTACAGGGGTTCCTACAATGAGCAGTTCTTC. The rearrangement joins TRBV15 to TRBJ2-1; 7 bases fit TRBD1. The CDR3 totals 17 residues. After removal of 1 base from V and 1 base from J, the junction contained 7 bases not matched to a gene. Germline V gene data show CDR1 as LNHNV and CDR2 as YYDKDF (reference sequence).

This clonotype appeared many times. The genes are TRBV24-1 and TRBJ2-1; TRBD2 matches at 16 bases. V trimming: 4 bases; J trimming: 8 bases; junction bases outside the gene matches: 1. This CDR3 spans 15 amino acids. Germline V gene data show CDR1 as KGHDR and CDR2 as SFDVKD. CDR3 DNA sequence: TGTGCCACCAGTGAGGGACTAGCGGGGGGGCATGAGCAGTTCTTC. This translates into CATSEGLAGGHEQFF.